Here is one TCR beta chain with its context. Its antigen is currently unknown. The sample originates from a study of cytomegalovirus exposure and HLA in healthy donors. Study outcomes and limitations: In vitro data verified a few CMV-associated chains as specific for CMV antigens. The study found most TCR sequences rare, yet found some public TCRs in many donors.

Trimming removed 4 bases at V and 11 bases at J, with 22 bases between. The germline V gene encodes CDR1 MNHEY and CDR2 SVGAGI. This CDR3 region has 15 residues. The table came from immunoSEQ multiplex PCR; TCRdb's copy has only in-frame clones and leaves some out. The table includes 150,000 to 170,000 clones, 86% detected once. The TCR comes from a man aged 18 to 29 in good health and CMV-seropositive. This sequence joins TRBV6-5 and TRBJ2-3, with D possibly being TRBD2 (7 bases). The sequenced sample was PBMCs. CDR3 amino acids: CASSSVGGGRLGQYF. In DNA, the CDR3 is TGTGCCAGCAGTTCCGTTGGCGGGGGCCGCCTGGGGCAGTATTTT.